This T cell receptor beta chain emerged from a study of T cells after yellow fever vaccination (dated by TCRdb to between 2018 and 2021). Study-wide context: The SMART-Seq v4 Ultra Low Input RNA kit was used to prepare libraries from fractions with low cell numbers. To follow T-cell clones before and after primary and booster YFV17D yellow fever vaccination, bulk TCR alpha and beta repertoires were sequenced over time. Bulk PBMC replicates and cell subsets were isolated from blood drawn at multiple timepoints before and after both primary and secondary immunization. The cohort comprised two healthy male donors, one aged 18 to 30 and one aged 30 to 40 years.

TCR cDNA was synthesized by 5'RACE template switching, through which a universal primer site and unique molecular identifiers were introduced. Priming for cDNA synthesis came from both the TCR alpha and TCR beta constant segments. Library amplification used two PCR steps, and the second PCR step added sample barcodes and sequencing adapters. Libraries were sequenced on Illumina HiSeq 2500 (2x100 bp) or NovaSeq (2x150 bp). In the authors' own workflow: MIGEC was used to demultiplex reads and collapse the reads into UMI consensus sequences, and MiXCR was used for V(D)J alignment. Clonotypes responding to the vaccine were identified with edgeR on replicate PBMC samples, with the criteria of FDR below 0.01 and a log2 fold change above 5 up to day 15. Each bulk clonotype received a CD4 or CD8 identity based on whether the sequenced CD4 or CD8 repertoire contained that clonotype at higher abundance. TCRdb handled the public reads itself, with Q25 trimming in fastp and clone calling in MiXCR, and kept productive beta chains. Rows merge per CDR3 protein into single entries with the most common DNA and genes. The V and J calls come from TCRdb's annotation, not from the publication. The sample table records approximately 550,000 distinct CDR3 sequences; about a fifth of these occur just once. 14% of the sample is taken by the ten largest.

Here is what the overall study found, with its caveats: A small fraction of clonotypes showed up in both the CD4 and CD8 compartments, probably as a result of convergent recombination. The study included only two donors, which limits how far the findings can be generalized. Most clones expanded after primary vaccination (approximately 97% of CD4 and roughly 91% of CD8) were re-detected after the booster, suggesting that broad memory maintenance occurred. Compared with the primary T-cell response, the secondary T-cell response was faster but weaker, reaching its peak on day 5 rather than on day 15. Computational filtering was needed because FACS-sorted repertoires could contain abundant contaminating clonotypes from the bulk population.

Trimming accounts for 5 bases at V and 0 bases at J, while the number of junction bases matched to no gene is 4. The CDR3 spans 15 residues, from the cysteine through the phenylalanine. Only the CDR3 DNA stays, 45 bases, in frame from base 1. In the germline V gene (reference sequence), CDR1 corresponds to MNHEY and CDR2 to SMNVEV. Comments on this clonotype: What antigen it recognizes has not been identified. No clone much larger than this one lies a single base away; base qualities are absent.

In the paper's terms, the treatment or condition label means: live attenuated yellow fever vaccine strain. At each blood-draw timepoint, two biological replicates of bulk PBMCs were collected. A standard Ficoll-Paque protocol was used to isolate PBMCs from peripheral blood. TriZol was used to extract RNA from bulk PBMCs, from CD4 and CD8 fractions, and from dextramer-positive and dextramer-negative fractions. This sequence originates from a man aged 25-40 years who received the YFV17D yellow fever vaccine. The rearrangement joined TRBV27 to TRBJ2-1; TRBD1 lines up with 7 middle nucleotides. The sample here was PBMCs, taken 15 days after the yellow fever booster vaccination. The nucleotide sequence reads TGTGCCAGCAGTGCCGGGACAGCCTCCTACAATGAGCAGTTCTTC. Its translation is CASSAGTASYNEQFF.